The 9 T cell receptor beta chains in this list originate from one sample, sequenced in a study of T cell repertoires in cytomegalovirus infection. MiXCR was run by TCRdb on the reads, yielding one entry per CDR3 protein. The sample consists of about 890,000 distinct CDR3 sequences, approximately 33% of them appearing once. The antigens of these receptors remain unknown. Sample: cultured CD8+ T cells from PBMCs, taken from culture after CMV antigen stimulation. These receptors were taken from a human donor in good health (CMV status not recorded). Some clones in this sample may be carry-over from other donors' samples.

This clonotype appeared a few times. CDR3 nucleotides: TGTGCCAGTAGAATGGGACGAAGGGCCCTGAACACTGAAGCTTTCTTT. This gives the protein CASRMGRRALNTEAFF. V is TRBV19 and J is TRBJ1-1, with D perhaps matching TRBD1 (5 bases). Germline CDR1 and CDR2: LNHDA and SQIVND (reference sequence). The ends were cut back, 6 bases at V and 0 bases at J, with 17 bases in the middle. The CDR3 loop spans 16 amino acids. Looking up the rest from reference TRBV19 and TRBJ1-1 gives the full variable domain: DGGITQSPKYLFRKEGQNVTLSCEQNLNHDAMYWYRQDPGQGLRLIYYSQIVNDFQKGDIAEGYSVSREKKESFPLTVTSAQKNPTAFYLCASRMGRRALNTEAFFGQGTRLTVV.

This chain connects TRBV20-1 to TRBJ2-5; D unclear. Deletions cut 5 bases from V and 5 bases from J, with 12 bases between. Germline CDR1 is DFQATT and CDR2 is SNEGSKA (reference sequence). This CDR3 comprises 12 residues. The CDR3 loop reads CSAGLGGETQYF. For the CDR3, the DNA is TGCAGTGCTGGGCTGGGTGGTGAGACCCAGTACTTC.

This chain links TRBV5-6 with TRBJ2-3; 10 positions match TRBD2. Germline V gives CDR1 SGHDT, CDR2 YYEEEE. The CDR3 covers 15 residues. V shed 1 base, J shed 8 bases, and the junction held 7 bases outside the gene matches. This CDR3 is CASSLMLAGVATQYF. CDR3 DNA: TGTGCCAGCAGCTTGATGCTAGCGGGGGTAGCTACGCAGTATTTT.

The V gene is TRBV4-1, the J gene TRBJ2-3; no definite D call. Germline lookup yields CDR1 MGHRA and CDR2 YSYEKL. The CDR3 runs 15 residues. The V and J ends lost 4 bases and 2 bases respectively, with 13 bases between them. CDR3 loop: CASSPRGLITDTQYF. The DNA for the CDR3 is TGCGCCAGCAGCCCCAGAGGTCTAATCACAGATACGCAGTATTTT.

The rearrangement joins TRBV19 to TRBJ1-1; D call uncertain. Germline loops: CDR1 LNHDA, CDR2 SQIVND (reference sequence). This CDR3 has 15 amino acids. With 6 bases removed from V and 2 bases from J, the gap between germline ends came to 16 bases. Here the CDR3 reads CASSLRRQFNTEAFF. The CDR3 nucleotides are TGTGCCAGTAGCTTGCGAAGACAATTTAACACTGAAGCTTTCTTT.

The J gene is TRBJ1-2, the V gene TRBV12-3 or TRBV12-4; D unclear. Trimming shortened V by 5 bases and J by 4 bases, and 14 bases separated the two germline ends. The CDR3 is 14 residues long. Here the CDR3 reads CASSPADGPYGYTF. For the CDR3, the DNA is TGTGCCAGCAGTCCAGCGGACGGGCCCTATGGCTACACCTTC.

The table lists this clonotype with a few counts. The chain is built from TRBV14 and TRBJ2-1; 8 bases line up with TRBD2. V gave up 1 base and J gave up 9 bases; unmatched junction bases: 14. Germline CDR1 is SGHDN and CDR2 is FVKESK. The length of the CDR3 is 17 residues. The CDR3 loop is CASSQGPWRGAGGEQFF. DNA of the CDR3: TGTGCCAGCAGCCAAGGACCTTGGCGGGGGGCCGGTGGTGAGCAGTTCTTC.

This clonotype has at least ten counts. CDR3 in DNA: TGTGCCAGCAGTTTAATGTCCTATGGCTACACCTTC. It yields the protein CASSLMSYGYTF. The chain links TRBV12-3 or TRBV12-4 to TRBJ1-2; D call uncertain. V gave up 2 bases and J gave up 4 bases, with 5 bases separating them. The CDR3 runs 12 residues.

This clonotype came up many times. V gene TRBV7-3 combines with J gene TRBJ2-6; D tentatively reads TRBD1 or TRBD2 (5 bases each). Germline CDR1 and CDR2: SGHTA and FQGTGA. This CDR3 spans 16 amino acids. Trimming cost V 2 bases and J 0 bases, with 8 bases left between them. The CDR3 region is CASSLGTSSGANVLTF. The DNA for the CDR3 is TGTGCCAGCAGCTTAGGGACGTCCTCTGGGGCCAACGTCCTGACTTTC.